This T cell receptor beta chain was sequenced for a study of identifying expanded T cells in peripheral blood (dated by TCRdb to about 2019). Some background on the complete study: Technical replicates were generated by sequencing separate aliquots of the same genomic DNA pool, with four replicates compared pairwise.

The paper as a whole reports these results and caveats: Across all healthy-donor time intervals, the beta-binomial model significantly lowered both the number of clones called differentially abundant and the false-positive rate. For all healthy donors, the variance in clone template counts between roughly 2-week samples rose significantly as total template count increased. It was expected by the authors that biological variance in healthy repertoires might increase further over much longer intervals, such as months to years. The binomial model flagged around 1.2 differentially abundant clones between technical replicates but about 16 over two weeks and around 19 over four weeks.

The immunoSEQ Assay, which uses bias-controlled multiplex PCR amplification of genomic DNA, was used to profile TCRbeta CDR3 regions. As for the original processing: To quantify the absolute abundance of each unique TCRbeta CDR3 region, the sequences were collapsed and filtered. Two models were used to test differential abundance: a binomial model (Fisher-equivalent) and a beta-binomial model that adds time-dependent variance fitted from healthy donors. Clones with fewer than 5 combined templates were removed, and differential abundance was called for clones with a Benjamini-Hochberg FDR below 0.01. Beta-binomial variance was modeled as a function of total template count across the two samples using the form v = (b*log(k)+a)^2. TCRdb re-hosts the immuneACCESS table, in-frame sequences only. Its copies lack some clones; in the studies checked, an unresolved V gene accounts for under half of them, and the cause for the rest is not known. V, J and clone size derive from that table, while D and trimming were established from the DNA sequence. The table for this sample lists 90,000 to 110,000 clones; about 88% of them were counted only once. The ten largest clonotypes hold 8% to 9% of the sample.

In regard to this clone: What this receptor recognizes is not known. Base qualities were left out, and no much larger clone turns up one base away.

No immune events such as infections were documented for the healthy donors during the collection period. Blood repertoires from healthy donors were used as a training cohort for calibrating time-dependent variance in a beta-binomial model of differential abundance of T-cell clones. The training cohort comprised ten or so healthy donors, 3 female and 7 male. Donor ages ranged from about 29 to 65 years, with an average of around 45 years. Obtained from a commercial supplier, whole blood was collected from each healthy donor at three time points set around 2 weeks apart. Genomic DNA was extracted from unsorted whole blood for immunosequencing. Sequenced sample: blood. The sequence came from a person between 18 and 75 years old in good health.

The CDR3 corresponds to CASRIVGSYNEQFF. The bases read TGTGCCAGCAGAATAGTTGGGTCCTACAATGAGCAGTTCTTC. The rearranged chain carries TRBV6-6 and TRBJ2-1, with the D gene too uncertain to name. V drops 6 bases and J drops 1 base, leaving 10 bases in between. Counted from cysteine to phenylalanine, this CDR3 has 14 amino acids. The sequence is cut down to CDR3 DNA, 42 bases in frame from base 1. CDR1 is given as MNHNY and CDR2 as SVGAGI, both from the germline V gene (reference sequence).